Presented here are 28 T cell receptor beta chains from one specimen sequenced in a study of human T cells and chemical hapten exposure (dated by TCRdb to about 2021). The library was made by RACE. TCRdb names NextSeq 500 as the instrument used. The public reads were run again by TCRdb, first through fastp at Q25 and then through MiXCR, and only productive beta chains were kept. Identical CDR3 proteins give one entry, which carries the most common genes and DNA. This sample lists about 46,000 distinct CDR3 sequences; approximately 8.8% were detected once. The top ten clones comprise around 15% of the sample. The sample's time point label is to be understood as: pre-sensitization, week 0. Read against the paper, the sample's treatment or condition label means: therapeutic diphenylcyclopropenone sensitization with weekly scalp DPC. This specimen consisted of whole blood, obtained in connection with sensitization to the hapten diphenylcyclopropenone (DPC). All receptors derive from a woman in her forties with alopecia areata. Some clones in this sample may be carry-over from other donors' samples.

This clonotype occurred many times. The V gene is TRBV18, the J gene TRBJ1-6; the D is unclear. This CDR3 contains 15 residues. V was trimmed by 3 bases and J by 0 bases, leaving 6 bases between them. Germline V gene data show CDR1 as KGHSH and CDR2 as LQKENI. CDR3 amino acids: CASSPDASYNSPLHF. CDR3 nucleotides: TGTGCCAGCTCACCGGACGCCTCCTATAATTCACCCCTCCACTTT.

V and J are TRBV12-3 or TRBV12-4 and TRBJ1-2; 7 bases are a match to TRBD1. This CDR3 is 14 amino acids long. V was pared by 10 bases and J by 6 bases, with 14 bases of the junction left unmatched. The CDR3 DNA follows: TGTGCCAACAGACACCGGAGGGGGCGAGATGGCTACACCTTC. Protein: CANRHRRGRDGYTF.

The chain carries TRBV9 and TRBJ1-1; 8 nucleotides match TRBD1. The V gene end was trimmed by 2 bases and the J gene end by 4 bases; junction bases not matched to a gene: 7. Germline assignment: CDR1 SGDLS and CDR2 YYNGEE. The CDR3 runs 15 residues. Here the CDR3 DNA reads TGTGCCAGCAGCGTTTCAGGGGGCGCGGGCACTGAAGCTTTCTTT. Translated, it gives CASSVSGGAGTEAFF. Full variable domain (remainder filled in from reference TRBV9 and TRBJ1-1): DSGVTQTPKHLITATGQRVTLRCSPRSGDLSVYWYQQSLDQGLQFLIQYYNGEERAKGNILERFSAQQFPDLHSELNLSSLELGDSALYFCASSVSGGAGTEAFFGQGTRLTVV.

This clonotype was seen repeatedly, ten times or more. This rearrangement joins TRBV3-1 to TRBJ2-5; 7 bases map to TRBD1. Looked up from germline, CDR1 is LGHDT and CDR2 is YNNKEL (reference sequence). Trimming removed 3 bases from V and 3 bases from J; junction bases left unmatched: 4. CDR3 length: 14 amino acids. The CDR3 bases are TGTGCCAGCAGCCACCCGACAGGGAAAGAGACCCAGTACTTC. Translation: CASSHPTGKETQYF.

V gene TRBV29-1 combines with J gene TRBJ1-1; D may be TRBD1 (6 bases). CDR3 size: 12 residues. Trimming cost V 6 bases and J 6 bases, with 14 bases left between them. Germline V gene sequence: CDR1 SQVTM, CDR2 ANQGSEA. The CDR3 loop is CSVVHRVPEAFF. The CDR3 coding sequence is TGCAGCGTCGTCCACAGGGTCCCTGAAGCTTTCTTT.

The chain recombines TRBV9 with TRBJ1-6; the match to TRBD1 covers 8 bases. Germline V gene lookup returns CDR1 SGDLS and CDR2 YYNGEE. The CDR3 covers 14 residues. Trimming took 1 base from V and 7 from J; bases not matched to a gene: 1. The CDR3 bases are TGTGCCAGCAGCGTATCAGGGGGCAATTCACCCCTCCACTTT. It translates to CASSVSGGNSPLHF.

This clonotype was seen more than once but under ten times. Given a much more abundant clone one base away, this may be a read error. The rearrangement uses TRBV28 and TRBJ2-6; 7 bases match TRBD2. Germline lookup yields CDR1 MDHEN and CDR2 SYDVKM. This CDR3 spans 16 amino acids. The CDR3 sequence is CASSSSGTNGANVPTF. CDR3 DNA: TGTGCCAGCAGCTCATCCGGGACTAATGGGGCCAACGTCCCGACTTTC.

This clonotype was found a few times. The CDR3 loop is CASSSGQTVRQETQYF. The CDR3, as DNA: TGTGCCAGCAGCTCTGGCCAGACAGTACGCCAAGAGACCCAGTACTTC. The V and J genes are TRBV7-6 and TRBJ2-5; TRBD1 might be the D (5 bases). The CDR3 extends over 16 amino acids. Germline-derived CDR1 and CDR2 are SGHVS and FNYEAQ. Trimming cost V 4 bases and J 1 base, with 16 bases left between them.

This clonotype was recorded many times. The chain links TRBV14 to TRBJ2-1; D ambiguous. Trimming took 0 bases from V and 4 from J, leaving 10 bases between them. CDR3 length: 15 amino acids. Germline CDR1 is SGHDN and CDR2 is FVKESK. DNA of the CDR3: TGTGCCAGCAGCCAAGATCCCGGCAATTACAATGAGCAGTTCTTC. Residues: CASSQDPGNYNEQFF.

The table lists this clonotype with a few counts. The V gene is TRBV3-1, the J gene TRBJ2-1, with 10 bases lining up with TRBD2. Germline CDR1 reads LGHDT; CDR2 reads YNNKEL (reference sequence). CDR3 size: 16 residues. V was pared by 3 bases and J by 5 bases, with 7 bases of the junction left unmatched. The DNA of the CDR3 is TGTGCCAGCAGCCATGTACGAACTAGCGGGGACAATGAGCAGTTCTTC. Translating gives CASSHVRTSGDNEQFF.

This clonotype was recorded many times. This chain links TRBV25-1 with TRBJ2-5; tentatively, D is TRBD1 or TRBD2 (5 bases each). V was clipped by 3 bases and J by 9 bases, with 17 bases between them. Germline values: CDR1 MGHDK, CDR2 SYGVNS. This CDR3 has 14 amino acids. CDR3 protein: CASSDSGTAWAQYF. The CDR3 DNA sequence: TGTGCCAGCAGTGATTCAGGGACCGCTTGGGCCCAGTACTTC.

This clonotype has ten or more counts. V and J are TRBV7-9 and TRBJ2-7; D perhaps matches TRBD1 (5 bases). The CDR3 has 14 residues. The V gene's germline CDR1 is SEHNR and CDR2 FQNEAQ (reference sequence). V lost 1 base and J 2 bases, leaving 9 bases between the germline ends. In nucleotides, the CDR3 is TGTGCCAGCAGCTTAGATCAGGGAACCTACGAGCAGTACTTC. Its protein is CASSLDQGTYEQYF.

The genes are TRBV2 and TRBJ1-1; the D is unclear. There are 13 residues in the CDR3. Germline V CDR1 and CDR2: SNHLY, FYNNEI. The CDR3, as DNA: TGTGCGGATTGGACGGACCTGAACACTGAAGCTTTCTTT. Amino acids: CADWTDLNTEAFF.

The chain carries TRBV7-6 and TRBJ2-7; D possibly matches TRBD1 or TRBD2 (6 bases each). This CDR3 contains 17 residues. CDR1 is SGHVS and CDR2 is FNYEAQ in the germline V gene. Deletions cut 0 bases from V and 1 base from J, with 16 bases between. This chain's CDR3 is CASSLAGGQGTSYEQYF. CDR3 DNA sequence: TGTGCCAGCAGCTTAGCAGGAGGGCAGGGGACGTCCTACGAGCAGTACTTC.

Ten or more counts support this clonotype. The chain has TRBV3-1 and TRBJ1-2, with 9 positions matching TRBD1. The CDR3 consists of 19 residues. CDR1 and CDR2 from the germline V gene are LGHDT and YNNKEL (reference sequence). The J segment lost 0 bases and the V segment lost 2 bases, leaving 13 bases of the junction unmatched. DNA for the CDR3: TGTGCCAGCAGCCAAAGGTTCAGGACAGGGGAATTGACTAACTATGGCTACACCTTC. It translates to CASSQRFRTGELTNYGYTF.

This clonotype was seen repeatedly, ten times or more. DNA for the CDR3: TGTGCCAGCAGCTTAGGGGCGGGGCATGAGCAGTTCTTC. Residues: CASSLGAGHEQFF. This rearrangement joins TRBV7-2 to TRBJ2-1; the D gene is possibly TRBD2 (6 bases). This CDR3 region has 13 residues. V was pared by 1 base and J by 8 bases, with 9 bases between. Per the germline V gene, CDR1 is SGHTA and CDR2 is FQGNSA.

The chain joins TRBV9 to TRBJ2-3; D is unclear. Trimming stripped 4 bases from V and 2 bases from J, with 11 bases between. Germline V CDR1 and CDR2: SGDLS, YYNGEE. This CDR3 has 14 residues. CDR3 amino acids: CASSTTTTTDTQYF. In DNA form, the CDR3 reads TGTGCCAGCAGCACGACCACAACCACAGATACGCAGTATTTT.

The V and J genes are TRBV12-3 or TRBV12-4 and TRBJ2-7, with D tentatively TRBD2 (5 bases). V lost 7 bases and J 5 bases, leaving 21 bases between the germline ends. The CDR3 spans 15 residues. The CDR3 DNA reads as TGTGCCAGCACCGCGGGTGCGGCAAAACGGAACGAGCAGTACTTC. It encodes CASTAGAAKRNEQYF.

Here the CDR3 reads CASSPRTNTGELFF. CDR3 nucleotide sequence: TGTGCCAGCAGCCCTCGAACGAACACCGGGGAGCTGTTTTTT. The rearrangement uses TRBV7-3 and TRBJ2-2; unclear D gene. Germline V gene data show CDR1 as SGHTA and CDR2 as FQGTGA. V lost 5 bases and J 0 bases, leaving 7 bases between the germline ends. The CDR3 has 14 amino acids.

This clonotype turned up a few times. The chain carries TRBV5-1 and TRBJ2-7; D may be TRBD1 or TRBD2 (5 bases each). The CDR3 totals 14 residues. Germline-derived CDR1 and CDR2 are SGHRS and YFSETQ. Trimming left V 0 bases short and J 6 bases short, with 13 bases between. The CDR3 sequence is CASSLDRTGLEQYF. In DNA, the CDR3 is TGCGCCAGCAGCTTGGACCGAACGGGGCTCGAGCAGTACTTC.

The table lists this clonotype with a few counts. This chain joins TRBV7-2 and TRBJ1-1; D uncertain. V lost 5 bases, J lost 4 bases, and 17 bases lay in between. The V gene's germline CDR1 is SGHTA and CDR2 FQGNSA. The CDR3 loop spans 15 amino acids. CDR3 region: CASSQYGVSGTEAFF. CDR3 nucleotides: TGTGCCAGCAGCCAATACGGGGTTAGCGGCACTGAAGCTTTCTTT.

This clonotype turned up a few times. The chain has TRBV2 and TRBJ1-2, with D perhaps matching TRBD1 (6 bases). The V gene lost 6 bases and the J gene lost 0 bases, with 20 bases spanning the gap. CDR3 size: 17 residues. Germline V lookup: CDR1 SNHLY, CDR2 FYNNEI. The CDR3 DNA follows: TGTGCCAGCAGGAAGAACGTGGACAGAGGAACTAACTATGGCTACACCTTC. Protein product: CASRKNVDRGTNYGYTF.

This clonotype has at least ten counts. Here the CDR3 DNA reads TGTGCCGGCCGGACTGTCGATGAGCAGTTCTTC. Translation gives CAGRTVDEQFF. The J gene is TRBJ2-1, the V gene TRBV2; TRBD2 might be the D (5 bases). V was shortened by 11 bases and J by 8 bases, with 13 bases between the two germline ends. Germline lookup yields CDR1 SNHLY and CDR2 FYNNEI. This CDR3 is built from 11 residues. The entire variable domain, with the rest obtained from reference TRBV2 and TRBJ2-1, is as follows: EPEVTQTPSHQVTQMGQEVILRCVPISNHLYFYWYRQILGQKVEFLVSFYNNEISEKSEIFDDQFSVERPDGSNFTLKIRSTKLEDSAMYFCAGRTVDEQFFGPGTRLTVL.

This clonotype came up many times. The chain is built from TRBV18 and TRBJ1-2, with D possibly TRBD1 on 6 matching bases. The CDR3 spans 17 residues. V dropped 3 bases and J dropped 0 bases, with 17 bases sitting between them. The germline V gene has CDR1 KGHSH and CDR2 LQKENI. In DNA, the CDR3 is TGTGCCAGCTCACCCCGCGGGGAGGGGACATCTAACTATGGCTACACCTTC. This translates into CASSPRGEGTSNYGYTF.

This clonotype was picked up many times. This sequence joins TRBV20-1 and TRBJ2-3; 7 bases agree with TRBD2. Per the germline V gene, CDR1 is DFQATT and CDR2 is SNEGSKA (reference sequence). The length of the CDR3 is 15 residues. V dropped 3 bases and J dropped 0; count of bases not matched to a gene: 6. The CDR3: CSASSLAESTDTQYF. CDR3 nucleotide sequence: TGCAGTGCTAGCTCTCTAGCGGAAAGCACAGATACGCAGTATTTT.

The V call is TRBV6-5, the J call TRBJ2-3; D possibly matches TRBD1 or TRBD2 (5 bases each). Germline lookup yields CDR1 MNHEY and CDR2 SVGAGI. Trimming cost V 5 bases and J 11 bases, with 14 bases left between them. The CDR3 covers 12 residues. The chain's CDR3 is CASSRGELRQYF. The CDR3 DNA reads as TGTGCCAGCAGTAGAGGGGAATTGAGGCAGTATTTT.

This clonotype was counted many times. V and J are TRBV6-4 and TRBJ2-3; TRBD2 matches at 9 bases. Germline V gene data show CDR1 as MRHNA and CDR2 as SNTAGT. CDR3 size: 15 residues. V gave up 5 bases and J gave up 2 bases; unmatched junction bases: 5. The CDR3, as DNA: TGTGCCAGCAGTCAGACTAGCGGAACCACAGATACGCAGTATTTT. It translates to CASSQTSGTTDTQYF.

Ten or more counts support this clonotype. The chain carries TRBV28 and TRBJ1-6; 7 positions agree with TRBD1. The CDR3 runs to 15 residues. CDR1 and CDR2 (germline): MDHEN, SYDVKM. V gave up 2 bases and J gave up 6 bases; unmatched junction bases: 4. CDR3 nucleotides: TGTGCCAGCAGTTTAGAGGACAGGAGTAATTCACCCCTCCACTTT. Translated, it gives CASSLEDRSNSPLHF. The whole variable domain, filled in from reference TRBV28 and TRBJ1-6, reads DVKVTQSSRYLVKRTGEKVFLECVQDMDHENMFWYRQDPGLGLRLIYFSYDVKMKEKGDIPEGYSVSREKKERFSLILESASTNQTSMYLCASSLEDRSNSPLHFGNGTRLTVT.